One and the same sample provided the 17 T cell receptor beta chains below, sequenced in a study of blood T cell repertoires in COVID-19. The assay was immunoSEQ multiplex PCR, and TCRdb's table has in-frame clones only and misses some. This sample carries approximately 410,000 clones, 86% of them seen once, and the ten largest clones take roughly 1.4%. Sequencing used peripheral blood. Receptors were obtained from a woman younger than 45 with active or convalescent COVID-19.

The J gene is TRBJ1-1, the V gene TRBV7-9; D remains ambiguous. V lost 1 base and J 2 bases, leaving 17 bases between the germline ends. The germline V gene encodes CDR1 SEHNR and CDR2 FQNEAQ (reference sequence). This CDR3 spans 17 amino acids. This CDR3 is CASSLVAGKDGNTEAFF. The CDR3 coding sequence is TGTGCCAGCAGCTTAGTTGCGGGGAAGGACGGTAACACTGAAGCTTTCTTT.

V and J are TRBV7-2 and TRBJ2-1; 7 bases are shared with TRBD1. The CDR3 runs 17 residues. With V trimmed by 0 bases and J by 8 bases, 13 bases remained unmatched. Germline loops: CDR1 SGHTA, CDR2 FQGNSA. CDR3 nucleotide sequence: TGTGCCAGCAGCTTAGCGTGCTACAGGGGTCTTTGCTATGAGCAGTTCTTC. This gives the protein CASSLACYRGLCYEQFF. The full variable domain, in which reference TRBV7-2 and TRBJ2-1 provide the parts outside the CDR3, is GAGVSQSPSNKVTEKGKDVELRCDPISGHTALYWYRQSLGQGLEFLIYFQGNSAPDKSGLPSDRFSAERTGGSVSTLTIQRTQQEDSAVYLCASSLACYRGLCYEQFFGPGTRLTVL.

In this sample, this clone turned up once. J is TRBJ2-7 and V is TRBV3-1 (or the pseudogene TRBV3-2); TRBD2 might be the D (6 bases). Germline assignment: CDR1 LGHDT and CDR2 YNNKEL (reference sequence). The CDR3 has 13 amino acids. Between the trimmed V and J ends, which lost 3 bases and 6 bases, there was a span of 12 bases. CDR3 loop: CASSHGDSGEQYF. CDR3 nucleotide sequence: TGTGCCAGCAGCCACGGGGACTCTGGCGAGCAGTACTTC.

The J gene is TRBJ1-4, the V gene TRBV18; the D gene is possibly TRBD1 (6 bases). The CDR3 totals 17 residues. Between the trimmed V and J ends, which lost 5 bases and 0 bases, there was a span of 16 bases. CDR1 KGHSH and CDR2 LQKENI come from the germline V gene. The CDR3 region is CASSSGHIVATNEKLFF. The CDR3, as DNA: TGTGCCAGCTCATCGGGACACATAGTTGCAACTAATGAAAAACTGTTTTTT.

This chain joins TRBV7-2 and TRBJ2-5, with TRBD1 as a possible D gene (5 bases). Per the germline V gene, CDR1 is SGHTA and CDR2 is FQGNSA. The length of the CDR3 is 13 residues. V was pared by 5 bases and J by 5 bases, with 12 bases between. For the CDR3, the DNA is TGTGCCAGCAGCCGATTCCCAGGGGAGACCCAGTACTTC. As protein: CASSRFPGETQYF.

The rearrangement uses TRBV19 and TRBJ1-1; weak D call: TRBD1 (6 bases). The length of the CDR3 is 15 residues. The V and J ends lost 3 bases and 0 bases respectively, with 11 bases between them. Germline loops: CDR1 LNHDA, CDR2 SQIVND (reference sequence). CDR3 bases: TGTGCCAGTAGTATCCAGGACAGCATGAACACTGAAGCTTTCTTT. It codes for CASSIQDSMNTEAFF.

The V call is TRBV7-9, the J call TRBJ1-6, with a possible D match to TRBD1 (5 bases). V was shortened by 4 bases and J by 7 bases, with 20 bases between the two germline ends. This CDR3 is built from 17 residues. Germline lookup yields CDR1 SEHNR and CDR2 FQNEAQ (reference sequence). The CDR3 region has the DNA TGTGCCAGCAGCTCGGAGGGACTCCCTTTTCTGAATTCACCCCTCCACTTT. Translating gives CASSSEGLPFLNSPLHF. Full variable domain (remainder filled in from reference TRBV7-9 and TRBJ1-6): DTGVSQNPRHKITKRGQNVTFRCDPISEHNRLYWYRQTLGQGPEFLTYFQNEAQLEKSRLLSDRFSAERPKGSFSTLEIQRTEQGDSAMYLCASSSEGLPFLNSPLHFGNGTRLTVT.

This clone has just one count. This chain joins TRBV19 and TRBJ2-5; 8 positions match TRBD2. V was clipped by 5 bases and J by 9 bases; unmatched bases: 17. Germline CDR1 LNHDA, CDR2 SQIVND (reference sequence). CDR3 length equals 16 residues. For the CDR3, the DNA is TGTGCCAGTAGTCCCGGGGGAGCGGGGGATCTCTGGGCCCAGTACTTC. Amino acid sequence: CASSPGGAGDLWAQYF.

V usage is TRBV2 and J usage is TRBJ2-1; 8 bases agree with TRBD2. In germline, CDR1 is SNHLY, CDR2 FYNNEI. The CDR3 runs to 12 residues. Unmatched junction bases numbered 1, after V lost 6 bases and J lost 6 bases. CDR3 nucleotides: TGTGCCAGCAGAGGACTAGCCAATGAGCAGTTCTTC. This gives the protein CASRGLANEQFF.

The chain uses TRBV6-5 and TRBJ2-3; D ambiguous. The CDR3 runs 11 residues. Germline lookup yields CDR1 MNHEY and CDR2 SVGAGI. Trimming shortened V by 6 bases and J by 4 bases, and 5 bases separated the two germline ends. As DNA, the CDR3 is TGTGCCAGCAGGACTGCAGATACGCAGTATTTT. Translating gives CASRTADTQYF.

This clone has at least ten counts. The chain combines TRBV14 with TRBJ2-7; no reliable D call. Trimming left V 0 bases short and J 0 bases short, with 9 bases between. The CDR3 extends over 15 amino acids. Germline lookup yields CDR1 SGHDN and CDR2 FVKESK. The CDR3 loop is CASSQDPARSYEQYF. CDR3 nucleotides: TGTGCCAGCAGCCAAGACCCAGCGCGCTCCTACGAGCAGTACTTC.

The chain recombines TRBV19 with TRBJ2-2; D is possibly TRBD2 (6 bases). Trimming took 3 bases from V and 7 from J, leaving 18 bases between them. Per germline, CDR1 LNHDA and CDR2 SQIVND (reference sequence). This CDR3 is 16 amino acids long. The CDR3 DNA reads TGTGCCAGTAGTATCCGGAGCCCGGGAGCGGGCGGGGAGCTGTTTTTT. It codes for CASSIRSPGAGGELFF.

The V gene is TRBV4-1, the J gene TRBJ1-1; 7 bases are a match to TRBD1. The CDR3 consists of 20 residues. The V and J ends lost 1 base and 3 bases, in that order; junction bases with no gene match: 20. Germline CDR1 is MGHRA and CDR2 is YSYEKL. CDR3 DNA sequence: TGCGCCAGCAGCCAAGCCGCGACGACAGGGTGGAGTTGGAGTCACACTGAAGCTTTCTTT. It yields the protein CASSQAATTGWSWSHTEAFF.

V is TRBV9 and J is TRBJ2-2; possibly TRBD2 for D (6 bases). V lost 4 bases and J 4 bases, leaving 14 bases between the germline ends. CDR3 length equals 15 residues. Germline lookup yields CDR1 SGDLS and CDR2 YYNGEE. This CDR3 reads CASSPEGSSTGELFF. The CDR3 DNA reads as TGTGCCAGCAGCCCGGAGGGATCGAGCACCGGGGAGCTGTTTTTT.

The sample holds one count of this clone. The rearrangement links TRBV27 to TRBJ2-5, with a weak D call TRBD2 (6 bases). Germline V CDR1 and CDR2: MNHEY, SMNVEV (reference sequence). V was clipped by 5 bases and J by 2 bases, with 12 bases between them. The CDR3 spans 14 residues. In DNA, the CDR3 is TGTGCCAGCAGTCACTGGGGAGGTCAAGAGACCCAGTACTTC. This sequence encodes CASSHWGGQETQYF.

The gene calls are TRBV10-3 and TRBJ2-3, with D perhaps matching TRBD2 (6 bases). The germline CDR1 and CDR2 sequences are ENHRY and SYGVKD. This CDR3 is 12 amino acids long. V lost 8 bases and J 3 bases, leaving 9 bases between the germline ends. The CDR3, as DNA: TGTGCCATCTTCAGCGGGACAGATACGCAGTATTTT. It encodes CAIFSGTDTQYF.

This clone showed up just a few times. The chain links TRBV5-4 to TRBJ1-1; perhaps TRBD1 as D (6 bases). Trimming cost V 4 bases and J 1 base, with 11 bases left between them. The CDR3 spans 14 residues. Per germline, CDR1 SGHNT and CDR2 YYREEE (reference sequence). CDR3 amino acids: CASSGRTANTEAFF. The CDR3 region has the DNA TGTGCCAGCAGCGGAAGGACAGCGAACACTGAAGCTTTCTTT.